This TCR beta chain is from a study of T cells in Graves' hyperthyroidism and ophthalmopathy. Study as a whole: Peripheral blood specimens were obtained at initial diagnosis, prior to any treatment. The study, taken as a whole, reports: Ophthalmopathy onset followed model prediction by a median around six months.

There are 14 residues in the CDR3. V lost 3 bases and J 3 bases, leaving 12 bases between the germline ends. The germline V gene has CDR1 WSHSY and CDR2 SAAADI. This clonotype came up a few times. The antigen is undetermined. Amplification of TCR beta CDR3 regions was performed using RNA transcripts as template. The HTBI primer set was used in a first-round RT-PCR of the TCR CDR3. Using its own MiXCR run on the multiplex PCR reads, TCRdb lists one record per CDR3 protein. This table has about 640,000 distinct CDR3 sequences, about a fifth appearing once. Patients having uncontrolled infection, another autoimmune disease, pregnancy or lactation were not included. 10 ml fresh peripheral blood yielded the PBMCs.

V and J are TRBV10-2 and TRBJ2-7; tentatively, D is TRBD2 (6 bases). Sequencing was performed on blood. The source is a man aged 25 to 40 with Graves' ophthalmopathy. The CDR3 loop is CASSDGSGNYEQYF. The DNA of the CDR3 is TGCGCCAGCAGTGACGGTAGCGGAAACTACGAGCAGTACTTC.